A selection of T cell receptor beta chains follows, all from one sample in a study of T-cell memory formation after mild COVID-19. TCRdb independently ran MiXCR on the 5' RACE reads; one entry per CDR3 protein. The sample lists 150,000 to 200,000 distinct CDR3 sequences; approximately 16% were seen once. Input material: PBMCs or a T cell subset sorted from them (not recorded which). These receptors were taken from an adult woman who had mild COVID-19 (a few samples of this study predate the infection). Cell type and time point are not known. Both conserved end residues are part of each CDR3. A D gene is named only where the DNA matches it firmly. The listing skips clone size in some rows; elsewhere it reads once, few, many or a size class.

clone size: NA
V gene: TRBV9
J gene: TRBJ2-1
D gene: NA
CDR3 DNA: TGTGCCAGCAGCGTAGCGGCTAAATACAATGAGCAGTTCTTC
CDR3 protein: CASSVAAKYNEQFF

clone size: NA
V gene: TRBV2
J gene: TRBJ2-1
D gene: TRBD2
CDR3 DNA: TGTGCCAGCACTCTATCTAGCGGGCAATACAATGAGCAGTTCTTC
CDR3 protein: CASTLSSGQYNEQFF

clone size: NA
V gene: TRBV4-1
J gene: TRBJ1-3
D gene: NA
CDR3 DNA: TGCGCCAGCAGCCAAGATGACCGGGGGCAGGGAAACACCATATATTTT
CDR3 protein: CASSQDDRGQGNTIYF

clone size: many
V gene: TRBV20-1
J gene: TRBJ2-1
D gene: NA
CDR3 DNA: TGCAGTGCTCCCACAGTTTACAATGAGCAGTTCTTC
CDR3 protein: CSAPTVYNEQFF

clone size: few
V gene: TRBV12-3/TRBV12-4
J gene: TRBJ2-7
D gene: NA
CDR3 DNA: TGTGCCAGCAGTTTCCCAGGGTTCGGGACCTACGAGCAGTACTTC
CDR3 protein: CASSFPGFGTYEQYF

clone size: few
V gene: TRBV19
J gene: TRBJ2-7
D gene: TRBD2
CDR3 DNA: TGTGCCAGTAGTCAAGTAGCGGGACCCTACGAGCAGTACTTC
CDR3 protein: CASSQVAGPYEQYF

clone size: few
V gene: TRBV6-6
J gene: TRBJ2-5
D gene: NA
CDR3 DNA: TGTGCCAGCAGCGTTACACGGGGGGCTGGAGAGACCCAGTACTTC
CDR3 protein: CASSVTRGAGETQYF

clone size: few
V gene: TRBV12-3/TRBV12-4
J gene: TRBJ2-7
D gene: NA
CDR3 DNA: TGTGCCAGCAGTTTCCGGTCCACCTACGAGCAGTACTTC
CDR3 protein: CASSFRSTYEQYF

clone size: many
V gene: TRBV12-3/TRBV12-4
J gene: TRBJ2-1
D gene: TRBD2
CDR3 DNA: TGTGCCAGCAGCCAAGGGACTAGCCTCCTAGGGTATGAGCAGTTCTTC
CDR3 protein: CASSQGTSLLGYEQFF

clone size: NA
V gene: TRBV5-1
J gene: TRBJ2-3
D gene: NA
CDR3 DNA: TGCGCCAGCAGCTTCTTTTCGGGGGACACAGATACGCAGTATTTT
CDR3 protein: CASSFFSGDTDTQYF

clone size: few
V gene: TRBV4-1
J gene: TRBJ2-7
D gene: NA
CDR3 DNA: TGCGCCAGCAGCCAAGACGAGGGAGGGGGTTTTCGGGAGCAGTACTTC
CDR3 protein: CASSQDEGGGFREQYF

clone size: few
V gene: TRBV12-3/TRBV12-4
J gene: TRBJ2-1
D gene: NA
CDR3 DNA: TGTGCCAGCAGTTTATGGGGCAATGAGCAGTTCTTC
CDR3 protein: CASSLWGNEQFF

clone size: few
V gene: TRBV3-1
J gene: TRBJ1-2
D gene: NA
CDR3 DNA: TGTGCCAGCCTCAGCCTTAGCGGTGGCTACACCTTC
CDR3 protein: CASLSLSGGYTF

clone size: many
V gene: TRBV7-9
J gene: TRBJ2-1
D gene: NA
CDR3 DNA: TGTGCCAGCAGCTCCCAGAGGAATGAGCAGTTCTTC
CDR3 protein: CASSSQRNEQFF

clone size: NA
V gene: TRBV18
J gene: TRBJ1-3
D gene: NA
CDR3 DNA: TGTGCCAGCTCACAGTCCTCAGCAACCTCTGGAAACACCATATATTTT
CDR3 protein: CASSQSSATSGNTIYF

clone size: many
V gene: TRBV15
J gene: TRBJ2-1
D gene: TRBD1
CDR3 DNA: TGTGCCACCAGCAGAGATTCCCGGACAGGGAATGAGCAGTTCTTC
CDR3 protein: CATSRDSRTGNEQFF

clone size: NA
V gene: TRBV29-1
J gene: TRBJ2-1
D gene: NA
CDR3 DNA: TGCAGCGTTGAATCCGGGACCCTGGGTTTTGAGCAGTTCTTC
CDR3 protein: CSVESGTLGFEQFF

clone size: NA
V gene: TRBV7-2
J gene: TRBJ2-5
D gene: NA
CDR3 DNA: TGTGCCAGCAGCTTCAGGGTGATCGGTGAGACCCAGTACTTC
CDR3 protein: CASSFRVIGETQYF

clone size: few
V gene: TRBV20-1
J gene: TRBJ2-1
D gene: TRBD2
CDR3 DNA: TGCAGTGCTAGAGTGACTAGCGGGAGGTCCCTGCTCTTC
CDR3 protein: CSARVTSGRSLLF

clone size: NA
V gene: TRBV7-2
J gene: TRBJ2-7
D gene: TRBD1
CDR3 DNA: TGTGCCAGCAGCCTCCCGGGACAGGGAGGCTACGAGCAGTACTTC
CDR3 protein: CASSLPGQGGYEQYF

clone size: NA
V gene: TRBV5-5
J gene: TRBJ2-3
D gene: TRBD1
CDR3 DNA: TGTGCCAGCAGCTTGTACTCTCCCGGGACAGACTACACAGATACGCAGTATTTT
CDR3 protein: CASSLYSPGTDYTDTQYF

clone size: few
V gene: TRBV9
J gene: TRBJ2-1
D gene: TRBD1
CDR3 DNA: TGTGCCAGCAGCGTAGAAGGGGGCGCTTCCCCCAAGTTCTTC
CDR3 protein: CASSVEGGASPKFF

clone size: few
V gene: TRBV24-1
J gene: TRBJ1-4
D gene: TRBD1
CDR3 DNA: TGTGCCACCAGTGAGGCAGGGGGACCAAATGAAAAACTGTTTTTT
CDR3 protein: CATSEAGGPNEKLFF